The rows below give T cell receptor beta chains drawn from one sample of a study of T cell responses to AZD1222 COVID-19 vaccine. TCRdb's table, derived via immunoSEQ multiplex PCR, lists solely in-frame clones and lacks some. The sample lists tens of thousands of clones, around 86% occurring once. The specimen comprised peripheral blood, sampled on day 0 of AZD1222 vaccination. Receptors originate from an adult in good health. CDR3s include the opening cysteine and the closing phenylalanine or tryptophan. The order of the fields is V gene, clone size, D gene, J gene, CDR3 protein, CDR3 DNA. D genes are given only for firm matches. Expanded clones get a size class; other rows say once, few or many, or leave the size out.

TRBV5-1,few,TRBD2,TRBJ2-5,CASSPGTSGSNDWETQYF,TGCGCCAGCAGCCCCGGGACTAGCGGGAGTAACGATTGGGAGACCCAGTACTTC
TRBV7-9,NA,NA,TRBJ2-7,CASSFGGSSYEQYF,TGTGCCAGCAGTTTTGGCGGAAGCTCCTACGAGCAGTACTTC
TRBV9,NA,NA,TRBJ1-6,CASSVTPGYNSPLHF,TGTGCCAGCAGCGTAACCCCAGGCTACAATTCACCCCTCCACTTT
TRBV6-6,NA,NA,TRBJ2-3,CASSYRGGSGDTQYF,TGTGCCAGCAGTTACAGGGGGGGCTCGGGAGATACGCAGTATTTT
TRBV19,NA,TRBD2,TRBJ2-3,CASSTLGGGSFSTDTQYF,TGTGCCAGTAGTACCCTTGGAGGCGGGAGTTTCAGCACAGATACGCAGTATTTT
TRBV2,NA,NA,TRBJ1-1,CASELGGNTEAFF,TGTGCCAGCGAGCTGGGGGGTAACACTGAAGCTTTCTTT
TRBV2,NA,NA,TRBJ2-7,CASTERSGPVSGEQYF,TGTGCCAGCACCGAGAGATCAGGGCCCGTTTCCGGGGAGCAGTACTTC
TRBV7-8,NA,TRBD1,TRBJ1-6,CASSPGQNSPLHF,TGTGCCAGCAGCCCGGGACAGAATTCACCCCTCCACTTT
TRBV6-5,NA,NA,TRBJ1-1,CASSYFRGTEAFF,TGTGCCAGCAGTTACTTTAGGGGGACTGAAGCTTTCTTT
TRBV23-1,NA,NA,TRBJ2-3,CASSHSPSGGCTDTQYF,TGCGCCAGCAGTCATTCTCCTTCGGGGGGCTGCACAGATACGCAGTATTTT
TRBV15,NA,TRBD1,TRBJ1-2,CATSRSGTGEAYGYTF,TGTGCCACCAGCAGATCCGGGACAGGGGAGGCCTATGGCTACACCTTC
TRBV27,NA,TRBD1,TRBJ1-5,CASSSVWDSTSLFQPQHF,TGTGCCAGCAGTTCCGTTTGGGACAGCACATCTCTGTTTCAGCCCCAGCATTTT
TRBV18,NA,TRBD1,TRBJ1-1,CASSPQGQGGRTEAFF,TGTGCCAGCTCACCCCAGGGACAGGGAGGGAGGACTGAAGCTTTCTTT
TRBV5-1,NA,NA,TRBJ1-4,CASSLGTGLNEKLFF,TGCGCCAGCAGCTTGGGAACAGGACTTAATGAAAAACTGTTTTTT
TRBV5-4,large,NA,TRBJ1-1,CASSPLEDRLEAFF,TGTGCCAGCAGCCCTCTAGAGGACAGACTTGAAGCTTTCTTT
TRBV27,NA,NA,TRBJ1-6,CASSFTMGSYNSPLHF,TGTGCCAGCAGTTTTACCATGGGCTCCTATAATTCACCCCTCCACTTT
TRBV7-9,NA,NA,TRBJ2-7,CASTRGTYEQYF,TGTGCCAGTACAAGGGGAACCTACGAGCAGTACTTC
TRBV21-1,NA,NA,TRBJ1-5,CASSAGRRGNQPQHF,TGTGCCAGCAGCGCAGGCCGGAGGGGCAATCAGCCCCAGCATTTT
TRBV4-1,NA,TRBD2,TRBJ2-3,CASSLLAGAPDTQYF,TGCGCCAGCAGTCTACTAGCGGGAGCCCCAGATACGCAGTATTTT
TRBV5-1,NA,NA,TRBJ2-7,CASSFTDGGFYEQYF,TGCGCCAGCAGCTTTACGGACGGAGGGTTTTACGAGCAGTACTTC
TRBV27,NA,NA,TRBJ1-5,CASSLWGSSNQPQHF,TGTGCCAGCAGTTTATGGGGTTCTAGCAATCAGCCCCAGCATTTT
TRBV5-1,NA,TRBD1,TRBJ2-7,CASSLTGGPYEQYF,TGCGCCAGCAGCTTGACAGGGGGGCCCTACGAGCAGTACTTC
TRBV12-3/TRBV12-4,NA,NA,TRBJ2-7,CASSFGQGYEQYF,TGTGCCAGCAGTTTCGGGCAGGGCTACGAGCAGTACTTC
TRBV19,once,NA,TRBJ2-1,CASSILGIRSSYNEQFF,TGTGCCAGTAGCATATTAGGTATTCGGAGCTCCTACAATGAGCAGTTCTTC
TRBV3-1/TRBV3-2,NA,TRBD1,TRBJ1-1,CASSVRQGSEAFF,TGTGCCAGCAGCGTCCGACAGGGATCTGAAGCTTTCTTT
TRBV18,NA,TRBD1,TRBJ1-1,CASSPTGDRGAEAFF,TGTGCCAGCTCCCCTACCGGAGACAGGGGCGCTGAAGCTTTCTTT
TRBV9,NA,TRBD2,TRBJ2-3,CASSVGGRRTDTQYF,TGTGCCAGCAGCGTGGGCGGGAGGAGAACAGATACGCAGTATTTT
TRBV2,NA,NA,TRBJ2-2,CASGTSMSGELFF,TGTGCCAGCGGGACCAGCATGTCTGGGGAGCTGTTTTTT
TRBV9,NA,NA,TRBJ1-2,CASSPAGEYGYTF,TGTGCCAGCAGCCCAGCTGGGGAATATGGCTACACCTTC
TRBV6-6,NA,NA,TRBJ1-6,CASSPRRGDNSPLHF,TGTGCCAGCAGCCCTCGTCGAGGGGATAATTCACCCCTCCACTTT
TRBV7-3,NA,TRBD2,TRBJ2-1,CASSSVAGAHNEQFF,TGTGCCAGCAGCTCGGTAGCGGGAGCTCACAATGAGCAGTTCTTC
TRBV18,NA,NA,TRBJ1-6,CASSPLGPGHNNSPLHF,TGTGCCAGCTCACCTCTTGGTCCGGGACATAATAATTCACCCCTCCACTTT
TRBV21-1,NA,NA,TRBJ1-1,CASSPDWGTEAFF,TGTGCCAGCAGCCCGGACTGGGGCACTGAAGCTTTCTTT
TRBV7-2,NA,TRBD1,TRBJ1-1,CASSLYQGATNTEAFF,TGTGCCAGCAGCTTATACCAGGGGGCCACGAACACTGAAGCTTTCTTT
TRBV7-2,NA,TRBD1,TRBJ1-2,CASSPGTGTNYGYTF,TGTGCCAGCAGCCCTGGGACAGGGACTAACTATGGCTACACCTTC
TRBV5-8,once,NA,TRBJ1-2,CASSLVVGSGGYTF,TGTGCCAGCAGCTTGGTCGTTGGTTCTGGTGGCTACACCTTC
TRBV7-2,NA,NA,TRBJ1-6,CASRAQGSYNSPLHF,TGTGCCAGCAGGGCACAGGGTTCCTATAATTCACCCCTCCACTTT
TRBV5-6,NA,NA,TRBJ1-1,CASSFTQTEAFF,TGTGCCAGCAGCTTTACACAGACTGAAGCTTTCTTT
TRBV6-5,few,NA,TRBJ2-3,CASRPPYADTQYF,TGTGCCAGCAGGCCCCCCTATGCAGATACGCAGTATTTT
TRBV3-1/TRBV3-2,NA,NA,TRBJ2-5,CASSQDSVGSQETQYF,TGTGCCAGCAGCCAAGATTCGGTAGGGTCCCAAGAGACCCAGTACTTC
TRBV5-1,NA,NA,TRBJ1-1,CASSLETANTEAFF,TGCGCCAGCAGCTTGGAGACGGCGAACACTGAAGCTTTCTTT
TRBV6-5,NA,TRBD1,TRBJ2-7,CASRGTGFYEQYF,TGTGCCTCCCGGGGGACAGGGTTCTACGAGCAGTACTTC
TRBV6-5,NA,NA,TRBJ1-5,CASKFILGANQPQHF,TGTGCCAGCAAATTCATCTTGGGAGCCAATCAGCCCCAGCATTTT
TRBV6-5,NA,NA,TRBJ1-5,CASSYSSRVEPQHF,TGTGCCAGCAGTTACTCGAGCAGGGTTGAGCCCCAGCATTTT
TRBV10-3,NA,NA,TRBJ2-5,CAIGEFTGIETQYF,TGTGCCATCGGGGAGTTTACGGGTATAGAGACCCAGTACTTC
TRBV3-1/TRBV3-2,NA,NA,TRBJ2-7,CASSHDTISTGSYEQYF,TGTGCCAGCAGCCACGATACGATTTCAACTGGCTCCTACGAGCAGTACTTC
TRBV6-2/TRBV6-3,NA,NA,TRBJ1-5,CASSYSPPGAHSNQPQHF,TGTGCCAGCAGTTACTCCCCCCCAGGGGCCCATAGCAATCAGCCCCAGCATTTT
TRBV10-3,NA,TRBD1,TRBJ2-7,CAISTGQGAYEQYF,TGTGCCATCAGTACGGGACAGGGGGCCTACGAGCAGTACTTC
TRBV21-1,NA,NA,TRBJ2-7,CASSKVGTKGRSSYEQYF,TGTGCCAGCAGCAAAGTAGGAACAAAGGGCCGGAGCTCCTACGAGCAGTACTTC
TRBV3-1/TRBV3-2,NA,NA,TRBJ2-5,CASSQDGVAGLRGETQYF,TGTGCCAGCAGCCAAGATGGGGTAGCGGGCTTGAGGGGGGAGACCCAGTACTTC
TRBV2,NA,NA,TRBJ1-2,CASIGGWANYGYTF,TGTGCCAGCATTGGGGGGTGGGCTAACTATGGCTACACCTTC